Following are 28 T cell receptor beta chains from one sample sequenced in a study of OX40 agonist ivuxolimab in advanced cancers. The protocol was immunoSEQ multiplex PCR, while the TCRdb copy is restricted to in-frame clones and leaves out a portion. In the table there are around 39,000 clones, 82% of which are singletons. The source was CD4+ or CD8+ T cells sorted from blood, collected in a trial of the OX40 agonist ivuxolimab. Receptors originate from an adult with an advanced solid tumor such as melanoma, head and neck, liver or kidney cancer.

The chain uses TRBV2 and TRBJ1-5, with D maybe TRBD1 (5 bases). Germline V gene lookup returns CDR1 SNHLY and CDR2 FYNNEI. The ends were cut back, 4 bases at V and 7 bases at J, with 11 bases in the middle. This CDR3 is 13 amino acids long. The CDR3 region is CASSAGLFQPQHF. In DNA form, the CDR3 reads TGTGCCAGCAGTGCAGGGCTTTTCCAGCCCCAGCATTTT.

DNA of the CDR3: TGTGCCAGCAGCCTACAGGGGGTAGCGAGTGAGCAGTTCTTC. It is translated as CASSLQGVASEQFF. V is TRBV7-8 and J is TRBJ2-1, with TRBD1 matching 8 bases. From germline, CDR1 is SGHVS and CDR2 FQNEAQ. This CDR3 is built from 14 residues. Trimming removed 5 bases from V and 9 bases from J; junction bases left unmatched: 9.

The V call is TRBV4-2, the J call TRBJ1-3; D ambiguous. Germline-derived CDR1 and CDR2 are LGHNA and YNFKEQ. The V gene lost 0 bases and the J gene lost 3 bases, with 9 bases spanning the gap. This CDR3 spans 15 amino acids. The chain's CDR3 is CASSQESAFGNTIYF. CDR3 DNA: TGTGCCAGCAGCCAAGAGAGCGCGTTTGGAAACACCATATATTTT.

V usage is TRBV2 and J usage is TRBJ1-4, with TRBD1 matching 7 bases. There are 16 residues in the CDR3. V lost 2 bases and J lost 3; bases outside the gene matches: 6. Germline V CDR1 and CDR2: SNHLY, FYNNEI. The CDR3 coding sequence is TGTGCCAGCAGTGAAAGGGGGCGGGCAGCTAATGAAAAACTGTTTTTT. Its translation: CASSERGRAANEKLFF.

The chain joins TRBV18 to TRBJ2-7; no reliable D call. Trimming removed 0 bases from V and 1 base from J, with 1 base in between. Germline CDR1 and CDR2: KGHSH and LQKENI. This CDR3 has 12 residues. CDR3 sequence (DNA): TGTGCCAGCTCACCACCATCCTACGAGCAGTACTTC. It codes for CASSPPSYEQYF. Filled out from reference TRBV18 and TRBJ2-7, the complete variable domain reads NAGVMQNPRHLVRRRGQEARLRCSPMKGHSHVYWYRQLPEEGLKFMVYLQKENIIDESGMPKERFSAEFPKEGPSILRIQQVVRGDSAAYFCASSPPSYEQYFGPGTRLTVT.

The CDR3 DNA reads TGTGCCAGTAGTAACACGGACAGGGGTGGCTACGAGCAGTACTTC. Amino acid sequence: CASSNTDRGGYEQYF. This chain links TRBV19 with TRBJ2-7, with 9 bases fitting TRBD1. V was clipped by 4 bases and J by 3 bases; unmatched bases: 7. This CDR3 contains 15 residues. Germline V gene data show CDR1 as LNHDA and CDR2 as SQIVND (reference sequence).

This clone ranks as medium-sized (0.01 to 0.1%). The rearrangement links TRBV18 to TRBJ2-2; D is unclear. This CDR3 contains 13 residues. Germline CDR1 reads KGHSH; CDR2 reads LQKENI. Trimming left V 4 bases short and J 6 bases short, with 9 bases between. CDR3 sequence reads: CASSQGQAGELFF. CDR3 nucleotides: TGTGCCAGCTCACAGGGCCAGGCCGGGGAGCTGTTTTTT.

The V call is TRBV2, the J call TRBJ2-5, with D unclear. Per the germline V gene, CDR1 is SNHLY and CDR2 is FYNNEI. CDR3 length: 12 amino acids. V shed 8 bases and J shed 3 bases, with 10 bases lying between them. CDR3: CASFRSKETQYF. The CDR3 nucleotides read TGTGCCAGCTTCCGCAGCAAAGAGACCCAGTACTTC.

The chain combines TRBV5-4 with TRBJ1-3; D gene unclear. Germline values: CDR1 SGHNT, CDR2 YYREEE (reference sequence). This CDR3 spans 16 amino acids. V was cut by 0 bases and J by 0 bases, with 10 bases left in between. The CDR3 DNA is TGTGCCAGCAGCTTGGAGGGCGCTAGCTCTGGAAACACCATATATTTT. Encoded protein: CASSLEGASSGNTIYF.

The chain carries TRBV28 and TRBJ1-2; TRBD1 aligns across 11 bases. The CDR3 spans 14 residues. J was trimmed by 2 bases and V by 5 bases; bases with no gene match: 1. From germline, CDR1 is MDHEN and CDR2 SYDVKM. CDR3 amino acids: CASSRTGGNYGYTF. DNA of the CDR3: TGTGCCAGCAGTCGGACAGGGGGCAACTATGGCTACACCTTC.

This clone occurred a few times. Additional DNA sequences in this sample encode the identical CDR3. The chain has TRBV11-2 and TRBJ2-3, with D hard to call. V was clipped by 4 bases and J by 7 bases, with 3 bases between them. The CDR3 totals 10 residues. In germline, CDR1 is SGHAT, CDR2 FQNNGV. Here the CDR3 reads CASSYNTQYF. The CDR3, as DNA: TGTGCCAGCAGCTACAATACGCAGTATTTT.

This clone was picked up a small number of times. The chain combines TRBV18 with TRBJ1-3; D gene unclear. CDR3 length equals 14 residues. Germline V gene lookup returns CDR1 KGHSH and CDR2 LQKENI. The V end lost 2 bases, the J end lost 2 bases, and 7 bases lay between the germline ends. CDR3 loop: CASSPANAGNTIYF. The CDR3 DNA sequence: TGTGCCAGCTCACCAGCCAACGCTGGAAACACCATATATTTT.

V usage is TRBV6-5 and J usage is TRBJ1-1, with TRBD1 matching over 12 bases. The germline V gene encodes CDR1 MNHEY and CDR2 SVGAGI. The CDR3 is 13 residues long. J gave up 4 bases and V 11 bases, and 5 bases lay outside the gene matches. CDR3 DNA: TGTGCCGGTAGGGACAGGGGGCCCACTGAAGCTTTCTTT. Protein: CAGRDRGPTEAFF.

This clone appeared once. This chain uses TRBV6-5 with TRBJ2-7; 13 nucleotides align to TRBD2. The V gene's germline CDR1 is MNHEY and CDR2 SVGAGI. The CDR3 sequence is 14 residues long. Losses at the gene ends were 5 bases for V and 7 bases for J; bases not matched to a gene: 5. CDR3 sequence reads: CASSTSGRAGEQYF. The CDR3, as DNA: TGTGCCAGCAGTACTAGCGGGAGGGCCGGGGAGCAGTACTTC.

This chain joins TRBV11-2 and TRBJ2-7; the match to TRBD1 covers 8 bases. The CDR3 extends over 18 amino acids. V dropped 6 bases and J dropped 6; count of bases not matched to a gene: 22. CDR1 and CDR2 from the germline V gene are SGHAT and FQNNGV. CDR3 residues: CASRPQTGDPSNTLEQYF. CDR3 DNA sequence: TGTGCCAGCAGACCTCAGACAGGGGATCCCTCAAATACTCTCGAGCAGTACTTC.

The V call is TRBV18, the J call TRBJ2-5; no firm D call. Germline V lookup: CDR1 KGHSH, CDR2 LQKENI. The V end was cut by 2 bases, the J end by 5 bases, with 3 bases between. The CDR3 has 11 residues. Here the CDR3 DNA reads TGTGCCAGCTCACCAGGGGAGACCCAGTACTTC. It yields the protein CASSPGETQYF.

The chain recombines TRBV19 with TRBJ2-5; 13 nucleotides match TRBD2. This CDR3 is built from 15 residues. In germline, CDR1 is LNHDA, CDR2 SQIVND (reference sequence). Trimming at V came to 6 bases and at J to 1 base, leaving 2 bases not matched to a gene. The CDR3 sequence: CASSTSGRAQETQYF. Written as DNA, the CDR3 is TGTGCCAGTAGCACTAGCGGGAGGGCCCAAGAGACCCAGTACTTC.

The rearrangement joins TRBV29-1 to TRBJ1-3; D ambiguous. V was clipped by 7 bases and J by 0 bases, with 16 bases between them. This CDR3 region has 15 residues. Per the germline V gene, CDR1 is SQVTM and CDR2 is ANQGSEA. The CDR3 here is CSALRDGNSGNTIYF. The CDR3 DNA reads as TGCAGCGCCCTACGTGACGGCAACTCTGGAAACACCATATATTTT.

J is TRBJ2-5 and V is TRBV4-2; 8 nucleotides align to TRBD2. The CDR3 covers 17 residues. CDR1 and CDR2 (germline): LGHNA, YNFKEQ. The trim removed 0 bases at V and 2 bases at J, leaving 8 bases unmatched. The CDR3 nucleotides are TGTGCCAGCAGCCAAGAAACAAGACTAGCGCCGCAAGAGACCCAGTACTTC. This encodes CASSQETRLAPQETQYF.

The chain recombines TRBV20-1 with TRBJ1-2; the D is unclear. This CDR3 contains 10 residues. Germline CDR1 is DFQATT and CDR2 is SNEGSKA (reference sequence). V was pared by 6 bases and J by 13 bases, with 15 bases between. CDR3 in DNA: TGCAGTGCCCTTGAAGGGTTGGGCACCTTC. This gives the protein CSALEGLGTF.

The V gene is TRBV5-1, the J gene TRBJ2-7, with D uncertain. CDR1 and CDR2 from the germline V gene are SGHRS and YFSETQ. This CDR3 contains 13 residues. Trimming took 3 bases from V and 3 from J, leaving 10 bases between them. The CDR3 protein is CASSSGRSYEQYF. CDR3 nucleotides: TGCGCCAGCAGCTCCGGACGGAGCTACGAGCAGTACTTC. Combining the CDR3 with reference TRBV5-1 and TRBJ2-7 gives the whole variable domain KAGVTQTPRYLIKTRGQQVTLSCSPISGHRSVSWYQQTPGQGLQFLFEYFSETQRNKGNFPGRFSGRQFSNSRSEMNVSTLELGDSALYLCASSSGRSYEQYFGPGTRLTVT.

The rearrangement uses TRBV9 and TRBJ2-7; TRBD1 matches 9 bases. The germline gives CDR1 SGDLS, CDR2 YYNGEE. The CDR3 is made up of 15 amino acids. The V segment lost 2 bases and the J segment 2 bases; nucleotides outside the gene matches: 5. The DNA for the CDR3 is TGTGCCAGCAGCGTCGAGACAGGGGGGACCTACGAGCAGTACTTC. Its translation is CASSVETGGTYEQYF. Together with reference TRBV9 and TRBJ2-7, the CDR3 gives the full variable domain: DSGVTQTPKHLITATGQRVTLRCSPRSGDLSVYWYQQSLDQGLQFLIQYYNGEERAKGNILERFSAQQFPDLHSELNLSSLELGDSALYFCASSVETGGTYEQYFGPGTRLTVT.

This clone showed up just a few times. The chain recombines TRBV9 with TRBJ1-2; a weak D match, TRBD1 (6 bases). Germline V gene lookup returns CDR1 SGDLS and CDR2 YYNGEE. Trimming took 2 bases from V and 10 from J, leaving 21 bases between them. The length of the CDR3 is 15 residues. For the CDR3, the DNA is TGTGCCAGCAGCGTTTCTGTTTCAGGGGTCCCCTTCTACACCTTC. It codes for CASSVSVSGVPFYTF.

The rearrangement joins TRBV2 to TRBJ1-4, with unresolved D. There are 14 residues in the CDR3. Per germline, CDR1 SNHLY and CDR2 FYNNEI. V lost 8 bases and J lost 3, with 13 bases in between. CDR3 coding DNA: TGTGCCAGCGACCGAGGGATGGCTAATGAAAAACTGTTTTTT. This codes for CASDRGMANEKLFF.

J is TRBJ2-7 and V is TRBV6-5, with TRBD1 matching over 9 bases. Germline V lookup: CDR1 MNHEY, CDR2 SVGAGI. V lost 6 bases, J lost 6 bases, and 12 bases stayed unmatched. The CDR3 extends over 15 amino acids. CDR3 sequence: CASSRETGGHGEQYF. Written as DNA, the CDR3 is TGTGCCAGCAGCAGGGAGACAGGGGGACACGGCGAGCAGTACTTC.

V and J are TRBV29-1 and TRBJ2-1; D is possibly TRBD1 or TRBD2 (6 bases each). V lost 0 bases and J 13 bases, leaving 16 bases between the germline ends. Germline V gene sequence: CDR1 SQVTM, CDR2 ANQGSEA. The CDR3 totals 13 residues. For the CDR3, the DNA is TGCAGCGTTGAAGATGAAGGGGGAGGATCACAGTTCTTC. Translation: CSVEDEGGGSQFF.

This clone was seen a few times. The chain couples TRBV30 to TRBJ2-7; 7 bases align to TRBD1. CDR1 and CDR2 from the germline V gene are GTSNPN and SVGIG (reference sequence). V shed 1 base and J 6 bases; nucleotides not matched to a gene: 0. The CDR3 runs 11 residues. The CDR3 DNA sequence: TGTGCCTGGAGTGCAGGGGGCGAGCAGTACTTC. It encodes CAWSAGGEQYF.

The chain joins TRBV6-1 to TRBJ1-6; no definite D call. CDR1 is MNHNS, CDR2 SASEGT, per germline. The CDR3 runs to 13 residues. Trimming removed 3 bases at V and 7 bases at J, with 7 bases between. The CDR3 region is CASSDMGNSPLHF. CDR3 nucleotides: TGTGCCAGCAGTGACATGGGGAATTCACCCCTCCACTTT.